This is a list of T cell receptor beta chains from one sample in a study of response to subunit inactivated influenza vaccine. From the RT-PCR reads, TCRdb called clonotypes with MiXCR, one entry per CDR3 protein. The repertoire includes about 310,000 distinct CDR3 sequences, 21% of them detected once, and roughly 10% sits in the top ten. Sample: PBMCs from blood, taken roughly 20 months after vaccination. The receptors were sampled from a man in his fifties or sixties who received an inactivated influenza vaccine. Each CDR3 is given with its conserved first and last residue. The order of the fields is V gene, J gene, D gene, clone size, CDR3 DNA, CDR3 protein. The D gene is left open where the match is weak. Clone size, where shown, is once, few, many, or a class for clones that have expanded.

V: TRBV28; J: TRBJ1-4; D: NA; size: few; DNA: TGTGCCAGCAGTAGGGCCGACGGGACAACTAATGAAAAACTGTTTTTT; CDR3: CASSRADGTTNEKLFF
V: TRBV10-3; J: TRBJ1-1; D: TRBD1; size: once; DNA: TGTGCCATCAGTGAGTCAGGACAGGGTGAAACTGAAGCTTTCTTT; CDR3: CAISESGQGETEAFF
V: TRBV20-1; J: TRBJ2-5; D: NA; size: NA; DNA: TGCAGTGCCACCGGGACCCCCCAAGAGACCCAGTACTTC; CDR3: CSATGTPQETQYF
V: TRBV20-1; J: TRBJ1-2; D: NA; size: few; DNA: TGCAGTGCTCCATCAGGGCGCTGGGCTTATGGCTACACCTTC; CDR3: CSAPSGRWAYGYTF
V: TRBV20-1; J: TRBJ2-3; D: TRBD2; size: few; DNA: TGCAGTGCTAGAGATCTAGCGGGAGGTACAGATACGCAGTATTTT; CDR3: CSARDLAGGTDTQYF
V: TRBV10-3; J: TRBJ2-1; D: TRBD2; size: NA; DNA: TGTGCCATCAGTGTATACGCTAGCGGGGGGCAAGAGGATGAGCAGTTCTTC; CDR3: CAISVYASGGQEDEQFF
V: TRBV18; J: TRBJ1-2; D: TRBD1; size: NA; DNA: TGTGCCAGCTCACCGATCCGCCCCGGACAGGGTTCCTATGGCTACACCTTC; CDR3: CASSPIRPGQGSYGYTF
V: TRBV6-1; J: TRBJ2-1; D: TRBD2; size: NA; DNA: TGTGCCAGCAGCGGGACTAGCGGGAGCCGCAATGAGCAGTTCTTC; CDR3: CASSGTSGSRNEQFF
V: TRBV25-1; J: TRBJ1-5; D: NA; size: few; DNA: TGTGCCAGCAGTGGGTTCGGCAATCAGCCCCAGCATTTT; CDR3: CASSGFGNQPQHF
V: TRBV2; J: TRBJ2-3; D: TRBD2; size: NA; DNA: TGTGCCAGCAGCAAGGGACTAGCGGGCACAGATACGCAGTATTTT; CDR3: CASSKGLAGTDTQYF
V: TRBV7-8; J: TRBJ1-5; D: NA; size: few; DNA: TGTGCCAGCAGCGCGGACGGGTTCTACTGGCCCCAGCATTTT; CDR3: CASSADGFYWPQHF
V: TRBV4-1; J: TRBJ2-2; D: NA; size: few; DNA: TGCGCCAGCAGCCAAGAAGCGGGCTCAAACACCGGGGAGCTGTTTTTT; CDR3: CASSQEAGSNTGELFF
V: TRBV20-1; J: TRBJ1-2; D: NA; size: once; DNA: TGCAGTGCGGACCGCGGGGGAGGCTACACCTTC; CDR3: CSADRGGGYTF
V: TRBV9; J: TRBJ1-3; D: NA; size: NA; DNA: TGTGCCAGCAGCGTAGAAGGGTGGGGAGTCTCTGGAAACACCATATATTTT; CDR3: CASSVEGWGVSGNTIYF
V: TRBV7-2; J: TRBJ2-7; D: TRBD1; size: few; DNA: TGTGCCAGCAGCCTCGACAGGGTTTCCTACGAGCAGTACTTC; CDR3: CASSLDRVSYEQYF
V: TRBV7-3; J: TRBJ2-4; D: TRBD1; size: few; DNA: TGTGCCAGCAGCTTCGGACAGGGGGACATTCAGTACTTC; CDR3: CASSFGQGDIQYF
V: TRBV3-1; J: TRBJ1-1; D: NA; size: many; DNA: TGTGCCAGCAGCCAGACGGTGAACACTGAAGCTTTCTTT; CDR3: CASSQTVNTEAFF
V: TRBV7-3; J: TRBJ2-1; D: NA; size: few; DNA: TGTGCCAGCAGCTTTGGGGGGATCAATGAGCAGTTCTTC; CDR3: CASSFGGINEQFF
V: TRBV2; J: TRBJ2-7; D: NA; size: NA; DNA: TGTGCCAGCAGTGCTCGCGAGCAGTACTTC; CDR3: CASSAREQYF
V: TRBV27; J: TRBJ1-2; D: NA; size: NA; DNA: TGTGCCAGCAGTTTAAGGGATGGGCCATATGGCTACACCTTC; CDR3: CASSLRDGPYGYTF
V: TRBV6-1; J: TRBJ1-2; D: TRBD1; size: many; DNA: TGTGCCAGCAGTGACCGGGACAGGGGAAACTATGGCTACACCTTC; CDR3: CASSDRDRGNYGYTF
V: TRBV7-3; J: TRBJ2-2; D: NA; size: once; DNA: TGTGCCAGCGGAGTTTCGTCCGGGGAGCTGTTTTTT; CDR3: CASGVSSGELFF
V: TRBV6-2/TRBV6-3; J: TRBJ1-1; D: TRBD1; size: NA; DNA: TGTGCCAGCAGTTGGGGACAGATGAACACTGAAGCTTTCTTT; CDR3: CASSWGQMNTEAFF
V: TRBV29-1; J: TRBJ2-7; D: TRBD1; size: few; DNA: TGCAGCGTTGAAGGTACCGACAGGGGCTACGAGCAGTACTTC; CDR3: CSVEGTDRGYEQYF
V: TRBV7-6; J: TRBJ2-5; D: NA; size: NA; DNA: TGTGCCAGCAGTCCGTCGGGGCTGGAGACCCAGTACTTC; CDR3: CASSPSGLETQYF
V: TRBV29-1; J: TRBJ1-1; D: NA; size: few; DNA: TGCAGCGGCGGGGAAACTGAAGCTTTCTTT; CDR3: CSGGETEAFF
V: TRBV29-1; J: TRBJ1-1; D: TRBD1; size: many; DNA: TGCAGCGCTCATGTCGGGACAGCTAACACTGAAGCTTTCTTT; CDR3: CSAHVGTANTEAFF
V: TRBV12-3/TRBV12-4; J: TRBJ1-5; D: NA; size: few; DNA: TGTGCCAGCAGTTATTTAGGCCTTAATCAGCCCCAGCATTTT; CDR3: CASSYLGLNQPQHF
V: TRBV6-2/TRBV6-3; J: TRBJ1-6; D: NA; size: NA; DNA: TGTGCCAGCAGTTACTCCCAGGGAACCCAATCACCCCTCCACTTT; CDR3: CASSYSQGTQSPLHF
V: TRBV5-1; J: TRBJ2-3; D: TRBD2; size: NA; DNA: TGCGCCAGCAGCTCACTAGCGGGAGTGCCAGATACGCAGTATTTT; CDR3: CASSSLAGVPDTQYF
V: TRBV24-1; J: TRBJ2-1; D: TRBD1; size: NA; DNA: TGTGCCACCAGTGATTGGGGCAGGGGGCTCAATTATGAGCAGTTCTTC; CDR3: CATSDWGRGLNYEQFF
V: TRBV5-5; J: TRBJ1-1; D: TRBD1; size: few; DNA: TGTGCCAGCAGCCGACAGGGGATGAGAAGCACTGAAGCTTTCTTT; CDR3: CASSRQGMRSTEAFF
V: TRBV9; J: TRBJ2-5; D: NA; size: few; DNA: TGTGCCAGCAGCCCCCCTACGGGGGTGGGAGAGACCCAGTACTTC; CDR3: CASSPPTGVGETQYF
V: TRBV5-1; J: TRBJ1-6; D: NA; size: many; DNA: TGCGCCAGCTCCTGGGGTGGTGGTGATAATTCACCCCTCCACTTT; CDR3: CASSWGGGDNSPLHF
V: TRBV4-1; J: TRBJ2-4; D: TRBD1; size: NA; DNA: TGCGCCAGCAGCCGGGTGGGACAGGGTAGGAAAAACATTCAGTACTTC; CDR3: CASSRVGQGRKNIQYF
V: TRBV20-1; J: TRBJ2-1; D: NA; size: NA; DNA: TGCAGTGCAAACGGACAAGGGTCGGGCAATGAGCAGTTCTTC; CDR3: CSANGQGSGNEQFF
V: TRBV10-3; J: TRBJ2-3; D: TRBD2; size: few; DNA: TGTGCCATCAGCAGAGGGACTAGCGGGGACACAGATACGCAGTATTTT; CDR3: CAISRGTSGDTDTQYF
V: TRBV25-1; J: TRBJ1-1; D: TRBD1; size: few; DNA: TGTGCCAGCAGTGAATATGGGACAGGGAACACTGAAGCTTTCTTT; CDR3: CASSEYGTGNTEAFF
V: TRBV6-5; J: TRBJ2-2; D: NA; size: NA; DNA: TGTGCCAGCAGTTATTCCCCTGGTGACACCGGGGAGCTGTTTTTT; CDR3: CASSYSPGDTGELFF
V: TRBV20-1; J: TRBJ2-7; D: TRBD2; size: few; DNA: TGCAGTGCTGTGACTAGCGGGATTAGCGAGCAGTACTTC; CDR3: CSAVTSGISEQYF
V: TRBV11-2; J: TRBJ2-7; D: NA; size: NA; DNA: TGTGCCAGCAGCTTTGTGAGCTCCTACGAGCAGTACTTC; CDR3: CASSFVSSYEQYF
V: TRBV6-1; J: TRBJ1-2; D: NA; size: NA; DNA: TGTGCCAGCAGTGAAGCGCGCAGGGCGGCCCGCGGCTACACCTTC; CDR3: CASSEARRAARGYTF
V: TRBV20-1; J: TRBJ1-1; D: NA; size: few; DNA: TGCAGTGCTAGAGATCTTAACAGGTTGAACACTGAAGCTTTCTTT; CDR3: CSARDLNRLNTEAFF
V: TRBV15; J: TRBJ1-5; D: NA; size: NA; DNA: TGTGTCACCAGCAGAGATCGTCATCAGCCCCAGCATTTT; CDR3: CVTSRDRHQPQHF
V: TRBV5-1; J: TRBJ2-2; D: NA; size: NA; DNA: TGCGCCAGCAGCTTCGGGGGCCTGAACACCGGGGAGCTGTTTTTT; CDR3: CASSFGGLNTGELFF
V: TRBV28; J: TRBJ2-2; D: NA; size: NA; DNA: TGTGCCAGCACCCAACGTCCCTGGGTCAGTCGAAGGAACACCGGGGAGCTGTTTTTT; CDR3: CASTQRPWVSRRNTGELFF
V: TRBV12-3/TRBV12-4; J: TRBJ2-6; D: NA; size: NA; DNA: TGTGCCAGCAGCAAAGACCTCAGGGCCAACGTCCTGACTTTC; CDR3: CASSKDLRANVLTF
V: TRBV19; J: TRBJ2-3; D: NA; size: few; DNA: TGTGCCAGTACATCTCGGGCGCGTGGGGCCGATACGCAGTATTTT; CDR3: CASTSRARGADTQYF
V: TRBV20-1; J: TRBJ2-7; D: NA; size: few; DNA: TGCAGTGCTAGAGTGCCAGGGAGGACCTACGAGCAGTACTTC; CDR3: CSARVPGRTYEQYF
V: TRBV20-1; J: TRBJ2-1; D: TRBD2; size: NA; DNA: TGCAGTGCTATTGGGCTAGCGGGAGCCACAGGCTACAATGAGCAGTTCTTC; CDR3: CSAIGLAGATGYNEQFF
V: TRBV20-1; J: TRBJ1-4; D: TRBD1; size: few; DNA: TGCAGTGCTAGAGGGACAGGGGGTTTCGAAAAACTGTTTTTT; CDR3: CSARGTGGFEKLFF
V: TRBV7-8; J: TRBJ2-2; D: TRBD1; size: NA; DNA: TGTGCCAGCAGCTTAGAACCGGGACAGGGTGGTACCGGGGAGCTGTTTTTT; CDR3: CASSLEPGQGGTGELFF
V: TRBV29-1; J: TRBJ2-5; D: NA; size: NA; DNA: TGCAGCGTTGAAGATCCGGGGGCCAGAGAGACCCAGTACTTC; CDR3: CSVEDPGARETQYF
V: TRBV18; J: TRBJ1-1; D: NA; size: NA; DNA: TGTGCCAGCTCACAACGCTTGACCGGAGGGAACACTGAAGCTTTCTTT; CDR3: CASSQRLTGGNTEAFF
V: TRBV3-1; J: TRBJ2-7; D: NA; size: NA; DNA: TGTGCCAGCAGCCAAGTTGCTCGGGAGCAGTACTTC; CDR3: CASSQVAREQYF
V: TRBV6-2/TRBV6-3; J: TRBJ2-7; D: TRBD2; size: NA; DNA: TGTGCCAGCGCACAGGGACTAGCGGTCTCCTACGAGCAGTACTTC; CDR3: CASAQGLAVSYEQYF
V: TRBV29-1; J: TRBJ1-2; D: TRBD1; size: many; DNA: TGCAGCGTGGCTACGAACCGGGACAGGGGGCGCCACTATGGCTACACCTTC; CDR3: CSVATNRDRGRHYGYTF
V: TRBV7-2; J: TRBJ1-5; D: NA; size: few; DNA: TGTGCCAGCAGCGCCTATGTTGGCAATCAGCCCCAGCATTTT; CDR3: CASSAYVGNQPQHF
V: TRBV28; J: TRBJ2-3; D: TRBD2; size: NA; DNA: TGTGCCAGCAGTTCAGGGGGACTAGCGGGGGGCACAGATACGCAGTATTTT; CDR3: CASSSGGLAGGTDTQYF
V: TRBV3-1; J: TRBJ1-1; D: NA; size: NA; DNA: TGTGCCAGCAGCCAGAAGATGCGCACTGAAGCTTTCTTT; CDR3: CASSQKMRTEAFF